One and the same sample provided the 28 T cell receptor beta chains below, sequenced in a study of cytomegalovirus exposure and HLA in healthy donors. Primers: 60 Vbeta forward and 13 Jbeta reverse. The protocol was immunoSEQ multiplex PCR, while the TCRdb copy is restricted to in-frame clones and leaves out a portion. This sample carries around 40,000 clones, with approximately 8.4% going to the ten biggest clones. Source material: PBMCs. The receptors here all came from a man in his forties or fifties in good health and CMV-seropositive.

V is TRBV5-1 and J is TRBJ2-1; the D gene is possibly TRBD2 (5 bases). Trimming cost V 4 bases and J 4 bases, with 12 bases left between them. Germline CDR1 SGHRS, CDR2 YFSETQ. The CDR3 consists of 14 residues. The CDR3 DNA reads TGCGCCAGCAGCGTTAGCGTTCTATACAATGAGCAGTTCTTC. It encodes CASSVSVLYNEQFF.

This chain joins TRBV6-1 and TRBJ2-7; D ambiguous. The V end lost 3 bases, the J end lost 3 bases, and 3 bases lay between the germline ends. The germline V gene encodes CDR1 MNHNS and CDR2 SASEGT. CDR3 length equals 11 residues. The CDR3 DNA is TGTGCCAGCAGTGACTACTACGAGCAGTACTTC. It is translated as CASSDYYEQYF.

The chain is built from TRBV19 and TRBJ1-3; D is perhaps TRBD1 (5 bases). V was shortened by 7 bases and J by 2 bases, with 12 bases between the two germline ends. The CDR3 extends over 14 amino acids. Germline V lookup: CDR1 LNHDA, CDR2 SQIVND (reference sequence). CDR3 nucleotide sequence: TGTGCCAGTATTATGGACAATGCTGGAAACACCATATATTTT. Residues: CASIMDNAGNTIYF. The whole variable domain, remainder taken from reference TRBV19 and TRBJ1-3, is DGGITQSPKYLFRKEGQNVTLSCEQNLNHDAMYWYRQDPGQGLRLIYYSQIVNDFQKGDIAEGYSVSREKKESFPLTVTSAQKNPTAFYLCASIMDNAGNTIYFGEGSWLTVV.

The CDR3 DNA is TGCGCCAGCAGTCTTGGGGGGAGTAGTTATGAGCAGTTCTTC. This codes for CASSLGGSSYEQFF. The chain has TRBV5-1 and TRBJ2-1; D possibly corresponds to TRBD2 (6 bases). Between the trimmed V and J ends, which lost 5 bases and 8 bases, there was a span of 17 bases. The CDR3 contains 14 residues. Germline V CDR1 and CDR2: SGHRS, YFSETQ.

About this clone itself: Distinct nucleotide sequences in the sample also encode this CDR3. CDR3 nucleotides: TGTGCCAGCAGCCAAGATCTCCTAGGAGGCGAGCAGTTCTTC. This translates into CASSQDLLGGEQFF. The V gene is TRBV4-2, the J gene TRBJ2-1, with D tentatively TRBD2 (5 bases). Looked up from germline, CDR1 is LGHNA and CDR2 is YNFKEQ. Trimming removed 0 bases from V and 10 bases from J, with 13 bases in between. This CDR3 has 14 amino acids.

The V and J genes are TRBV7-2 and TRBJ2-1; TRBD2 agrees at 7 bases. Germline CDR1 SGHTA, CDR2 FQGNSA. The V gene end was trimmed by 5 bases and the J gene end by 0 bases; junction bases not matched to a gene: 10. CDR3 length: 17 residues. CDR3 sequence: CASSPTSATISYNEQFF. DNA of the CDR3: TGTGCCAGCAGCCCAACTAGCGCCACAATCTCCTACAATGAGCAGTTCTTC.

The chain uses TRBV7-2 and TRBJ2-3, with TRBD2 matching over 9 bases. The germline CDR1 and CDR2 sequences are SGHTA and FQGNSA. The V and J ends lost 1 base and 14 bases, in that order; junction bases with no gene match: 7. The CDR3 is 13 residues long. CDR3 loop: CASSLEGGRAPYF. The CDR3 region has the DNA TGTGCCAGCAGCTTAGAGGGCGGGAGGGCGCCGTATTTT.

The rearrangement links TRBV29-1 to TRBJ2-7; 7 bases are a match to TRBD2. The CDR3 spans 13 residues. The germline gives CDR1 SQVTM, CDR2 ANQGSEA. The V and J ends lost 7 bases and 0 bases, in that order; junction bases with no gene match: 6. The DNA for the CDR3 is TGCAGCGCCGCTAGCGGTAGCTCCTACGAGCAGTACTTC. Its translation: CSAASGSSYEQYF.

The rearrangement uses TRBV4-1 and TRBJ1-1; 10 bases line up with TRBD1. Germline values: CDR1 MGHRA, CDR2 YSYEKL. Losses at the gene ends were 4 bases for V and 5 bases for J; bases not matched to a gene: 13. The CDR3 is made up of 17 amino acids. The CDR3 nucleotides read TGCGCCAGCAGCCCAGAGCTTAGAGGGACAGGGGATACTGAAGCTTTCTTT. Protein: CASSPELRGTGDTEAFF.

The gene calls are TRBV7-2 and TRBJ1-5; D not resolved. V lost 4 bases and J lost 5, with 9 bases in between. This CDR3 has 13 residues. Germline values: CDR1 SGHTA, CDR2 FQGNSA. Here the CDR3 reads CASSSSEHQPQHF. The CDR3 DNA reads TGTGCCAGCAGCTCGTCTGAGCATCAGCCCCAGCATTTT.

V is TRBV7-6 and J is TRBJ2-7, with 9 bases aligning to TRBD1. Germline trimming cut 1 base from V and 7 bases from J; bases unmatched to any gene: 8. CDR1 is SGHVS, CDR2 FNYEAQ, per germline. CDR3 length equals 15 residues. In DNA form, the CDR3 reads TGTGCCAGCAGCTTAGGAGGACAGGGGACCGAAGAGCAGTACTTC. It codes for CASSLGGQGTEEQYF.

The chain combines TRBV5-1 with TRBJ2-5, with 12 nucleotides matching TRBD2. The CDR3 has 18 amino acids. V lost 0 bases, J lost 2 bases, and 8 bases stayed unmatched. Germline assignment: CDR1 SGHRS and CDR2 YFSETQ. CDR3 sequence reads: CASSLAPGTSGPQETQYF. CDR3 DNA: TGCGCCAGCAGCTTGGCTCCGGGGACTAGCGGGCCTCAAGAGACCCAGTACTTC.

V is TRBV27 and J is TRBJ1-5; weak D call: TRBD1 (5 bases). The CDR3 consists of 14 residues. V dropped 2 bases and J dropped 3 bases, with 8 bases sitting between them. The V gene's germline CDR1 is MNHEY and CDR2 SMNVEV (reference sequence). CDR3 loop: CASSLSRVNQPQHF. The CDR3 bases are TGTGCCAGCAGTTTAAGCAGGGTCAATCAGCCCCAGCATTTT.

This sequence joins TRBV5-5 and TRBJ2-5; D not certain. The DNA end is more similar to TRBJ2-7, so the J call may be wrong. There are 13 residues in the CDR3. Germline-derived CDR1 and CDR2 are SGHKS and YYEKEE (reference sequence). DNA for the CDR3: TGTGTCCCAATAGTTATCCCTTTTTACGAGCAGTACTTC. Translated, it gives CVPIVIPFYEQYF.

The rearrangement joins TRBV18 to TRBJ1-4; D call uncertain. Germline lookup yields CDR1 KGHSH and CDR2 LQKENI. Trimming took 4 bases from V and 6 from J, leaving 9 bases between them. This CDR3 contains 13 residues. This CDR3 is CASSLEVHEKLFF. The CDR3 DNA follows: TGTGCCAGCTCACTAGAAGTGCATGAAAAACTGTTTTTT.

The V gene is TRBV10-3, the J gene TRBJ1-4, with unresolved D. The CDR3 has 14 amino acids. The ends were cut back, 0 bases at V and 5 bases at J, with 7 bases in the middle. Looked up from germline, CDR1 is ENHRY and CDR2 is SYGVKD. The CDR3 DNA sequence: TGTGCCATCAGTGAGTCCGCGGGGAATGAAAAACTGTTTTTT. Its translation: CAISESAGNEKLFF.

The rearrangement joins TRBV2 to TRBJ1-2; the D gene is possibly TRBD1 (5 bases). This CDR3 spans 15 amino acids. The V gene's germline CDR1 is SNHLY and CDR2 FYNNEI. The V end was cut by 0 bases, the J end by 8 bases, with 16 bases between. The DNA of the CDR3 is TGTGCCAGCAGTGAAGCGCTGCGGGGGGTGGGGGGCTACACCTTC. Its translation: CASSEALRGVGGYTF.

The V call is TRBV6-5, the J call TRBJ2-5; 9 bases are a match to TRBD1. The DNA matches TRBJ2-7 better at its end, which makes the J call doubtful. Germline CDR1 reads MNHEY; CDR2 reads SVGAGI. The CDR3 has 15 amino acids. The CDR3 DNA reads TGTGCCAGCAGTATGTCGGACAGGGGCGTCTACGAGCAGTACTTC. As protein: CASSMSDRGVYEQYF.

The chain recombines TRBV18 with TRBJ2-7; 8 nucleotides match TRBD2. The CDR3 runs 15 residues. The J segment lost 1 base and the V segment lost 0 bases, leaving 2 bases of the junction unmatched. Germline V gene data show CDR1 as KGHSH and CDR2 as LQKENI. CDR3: CASSPPSGGSYEQYF. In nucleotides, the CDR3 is TGTGCCAGCTCACCACCGAGCGGGGGTTCCTACGAGCAGTACTTC.

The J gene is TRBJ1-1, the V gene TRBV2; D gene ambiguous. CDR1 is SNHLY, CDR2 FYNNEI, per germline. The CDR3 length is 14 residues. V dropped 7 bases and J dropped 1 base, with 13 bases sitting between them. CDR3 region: CASTAEGRNTEAFF. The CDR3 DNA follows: TGTGCCAGCACCGCGGAGGGCCGGAACACTGAAGCTTTCTTT.

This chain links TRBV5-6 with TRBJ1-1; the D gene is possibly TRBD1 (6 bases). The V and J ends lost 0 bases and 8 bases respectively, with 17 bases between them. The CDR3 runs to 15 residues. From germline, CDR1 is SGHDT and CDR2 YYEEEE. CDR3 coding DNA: TGTGCCAGCAGCTTGGAGGTAGGGGCGGGGGCGGAAGCTTTCTTT. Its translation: CASSLEVGAGAEAFF.

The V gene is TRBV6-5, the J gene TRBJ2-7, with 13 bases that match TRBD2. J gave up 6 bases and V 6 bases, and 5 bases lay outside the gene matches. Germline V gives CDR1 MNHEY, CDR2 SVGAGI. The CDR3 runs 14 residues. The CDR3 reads CASSGTSGTPEQYF. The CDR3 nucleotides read TGTGCCAGCAGCGGGACTAGCGGGACTCCCGAGCAGTACTTC.

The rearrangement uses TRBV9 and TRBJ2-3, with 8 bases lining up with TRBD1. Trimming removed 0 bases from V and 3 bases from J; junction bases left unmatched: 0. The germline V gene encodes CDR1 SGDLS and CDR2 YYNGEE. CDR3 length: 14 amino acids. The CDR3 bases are TGTGCCAGCAGCGTAGGACAGGGGACAGATACGCAGTATTTT. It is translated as CASSVGQGTDTQYF.

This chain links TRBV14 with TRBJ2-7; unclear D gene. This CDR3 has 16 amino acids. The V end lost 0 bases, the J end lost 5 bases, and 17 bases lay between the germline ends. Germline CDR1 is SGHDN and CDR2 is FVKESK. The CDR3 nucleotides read TGTGCCAGCAGCCAAGAATTGCTCCCGGTCTTTGACGAGCAGTACTTC. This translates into CASSQELLPVFDEQYF.

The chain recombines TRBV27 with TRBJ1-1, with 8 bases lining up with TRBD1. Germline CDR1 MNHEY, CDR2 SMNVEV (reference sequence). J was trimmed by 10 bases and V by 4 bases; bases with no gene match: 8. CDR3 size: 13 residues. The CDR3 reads CASSSQGALGAFF. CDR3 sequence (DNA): TGTGCCAGCAGTTCTCAGGGGGCTTTAGGAGCTTTCTTT.

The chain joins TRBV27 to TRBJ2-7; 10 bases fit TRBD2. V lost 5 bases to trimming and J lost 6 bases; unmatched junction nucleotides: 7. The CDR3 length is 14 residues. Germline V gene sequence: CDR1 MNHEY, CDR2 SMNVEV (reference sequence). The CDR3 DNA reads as TGTGCCAGCAGTCCTCTAGCGGGAGCCTTCGAGCAGTACTTC. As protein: CASSPLAGAFEQYF.

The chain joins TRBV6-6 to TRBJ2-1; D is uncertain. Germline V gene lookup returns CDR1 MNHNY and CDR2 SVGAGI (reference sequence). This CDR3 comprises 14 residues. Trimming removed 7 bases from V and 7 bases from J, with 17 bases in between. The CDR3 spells CASTFSPSWNEQFF. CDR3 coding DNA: TGTGCCAGCACGTTCTCCCCTAGTTGGAATGAGCAGTTCTTC.

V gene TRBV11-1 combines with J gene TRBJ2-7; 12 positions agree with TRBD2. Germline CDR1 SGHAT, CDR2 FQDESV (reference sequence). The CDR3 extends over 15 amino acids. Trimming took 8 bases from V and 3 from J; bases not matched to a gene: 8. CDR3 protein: CASRLAGDDYYEQYF. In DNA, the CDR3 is TGTGCCAGCCGACTAGCGGGAGACGATTACTACGAGCAGTACTTC.